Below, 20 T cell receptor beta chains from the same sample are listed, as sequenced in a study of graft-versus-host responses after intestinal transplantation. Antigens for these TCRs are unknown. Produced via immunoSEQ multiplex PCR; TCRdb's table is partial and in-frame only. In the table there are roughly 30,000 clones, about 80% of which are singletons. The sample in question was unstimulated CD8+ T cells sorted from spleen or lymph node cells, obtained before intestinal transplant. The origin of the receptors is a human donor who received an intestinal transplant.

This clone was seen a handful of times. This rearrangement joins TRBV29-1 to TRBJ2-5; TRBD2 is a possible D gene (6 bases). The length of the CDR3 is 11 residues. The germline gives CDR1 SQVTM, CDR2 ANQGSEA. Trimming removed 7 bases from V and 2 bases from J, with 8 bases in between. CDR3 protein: CSGDLQETQYF. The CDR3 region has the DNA TGCAGCGGGGACTTGCAAGAGACCCAGTACTTC.

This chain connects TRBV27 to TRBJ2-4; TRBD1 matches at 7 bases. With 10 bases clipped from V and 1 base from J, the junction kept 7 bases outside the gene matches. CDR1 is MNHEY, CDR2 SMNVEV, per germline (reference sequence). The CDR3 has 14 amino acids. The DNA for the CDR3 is TGTGCCACCTCGGGGACAGAGGCCAAAAACATTCAGTACTTC. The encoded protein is CATSGTEAKNIQYF.

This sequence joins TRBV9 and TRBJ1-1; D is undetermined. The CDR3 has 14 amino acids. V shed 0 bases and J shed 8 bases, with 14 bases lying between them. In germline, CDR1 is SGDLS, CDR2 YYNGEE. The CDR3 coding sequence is TGTGCCAGCAGCGTAGCTGGGAGGGAATCCGAAGCTTTCTTT. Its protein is CASSVAGRESEAFF.

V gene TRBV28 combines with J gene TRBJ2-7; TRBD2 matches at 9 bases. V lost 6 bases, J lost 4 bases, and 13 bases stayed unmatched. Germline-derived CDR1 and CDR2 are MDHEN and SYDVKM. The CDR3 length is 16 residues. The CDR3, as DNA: TGTGCCAGCAGGATTAGTGGGCTAGCGGGGATATACGAGCAGTACTTC. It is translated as CASRISGLAGIYEQYF.

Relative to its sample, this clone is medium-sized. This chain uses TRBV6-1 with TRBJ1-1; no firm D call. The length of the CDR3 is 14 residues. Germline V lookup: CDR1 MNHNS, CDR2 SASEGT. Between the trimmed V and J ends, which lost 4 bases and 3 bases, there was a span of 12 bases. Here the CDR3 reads CASSGRRIDTEAFF. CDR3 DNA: TGTGCCAGCAGTGGCCGCAGGATTGACACTGAAGCTTTCTTT.

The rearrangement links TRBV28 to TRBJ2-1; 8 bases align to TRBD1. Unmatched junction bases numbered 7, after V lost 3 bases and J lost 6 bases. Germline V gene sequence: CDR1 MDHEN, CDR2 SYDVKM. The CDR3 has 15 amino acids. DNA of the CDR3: TGTGCCAGCAGTTTTTGGGCCAGGGGGCCCAATGAGCAGTTCTTC. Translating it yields CASSFWARGPNEQFF.

The chain's CDR3 is CASSFARDRRNEQFF. DNA of the CDR3: TGTGCCAGCAGTTTCGCCCGGGACAGGCGAAATGAGCAGTTCTTC. The chain joins TRBV27 to TRBJ2-1, with 8 nucleotides matching TRBD1. CDR1 and CDR2 from the germline V gene are MNHEY and SMNVEV (reference sequence). V was pared by 3 bases and J by 7 bases, with 8 bases of the junction left unmatched. This CDR3 has 15 residues.

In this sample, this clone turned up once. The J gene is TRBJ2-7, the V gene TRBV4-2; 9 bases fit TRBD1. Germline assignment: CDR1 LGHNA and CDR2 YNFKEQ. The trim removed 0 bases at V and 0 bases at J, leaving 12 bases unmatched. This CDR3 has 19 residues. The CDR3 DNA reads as TGTGCCAGCAGCCAAGAACCCCACCCGGGACAGGGTATCTCCTACGAGCAGTACTTC. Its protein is CASSQEPHPGQGISYEQYF.

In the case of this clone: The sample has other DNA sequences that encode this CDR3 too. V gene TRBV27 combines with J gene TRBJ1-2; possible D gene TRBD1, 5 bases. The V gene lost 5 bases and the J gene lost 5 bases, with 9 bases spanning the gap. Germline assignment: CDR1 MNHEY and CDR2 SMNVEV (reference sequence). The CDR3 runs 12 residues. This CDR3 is CASSPGGYGYTF. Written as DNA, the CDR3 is TGTGCCAGCAGTCCCGGGGGGTATGGCTACACCTTC.

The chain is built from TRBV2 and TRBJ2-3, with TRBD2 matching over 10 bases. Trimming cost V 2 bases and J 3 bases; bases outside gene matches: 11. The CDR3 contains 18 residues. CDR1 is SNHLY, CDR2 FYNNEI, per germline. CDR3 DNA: TGTGCCAGCAGTGAATTCCCCTCTAGCGGGGGTGAAACAGATACGCAGTATTTT. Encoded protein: CASSEFPSSGGETDTQYF.

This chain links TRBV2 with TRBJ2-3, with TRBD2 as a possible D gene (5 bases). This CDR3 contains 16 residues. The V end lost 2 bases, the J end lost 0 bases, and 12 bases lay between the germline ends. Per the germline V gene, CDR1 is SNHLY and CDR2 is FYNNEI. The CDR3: CASSEHPGGSTDTQYF. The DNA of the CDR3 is TGTGCCAGCAGTGAACACCCTGGCGGGAGCACAGATACGCAGTATTTT. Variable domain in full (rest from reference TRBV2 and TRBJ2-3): EPEVTQTPSHQVTQMGQEVILRCVPISNHLYFYWYRQILGQKVEFLVSFYNNEISEKSEIFDDQFSVERPDGSNFTLKIRSTKLEDSAMYFCASSEHPGGSTDTQYFGPGTRLTVL.

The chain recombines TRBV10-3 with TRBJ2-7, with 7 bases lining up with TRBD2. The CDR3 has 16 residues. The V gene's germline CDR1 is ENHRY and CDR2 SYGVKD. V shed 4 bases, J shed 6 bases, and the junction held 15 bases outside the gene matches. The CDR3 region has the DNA TGTGCCATCAGTGGCCCAGGCCGGCGGGAGTTGGGCGAGCAGTACTTC. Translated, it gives CAISGPGRRELGEQYF.

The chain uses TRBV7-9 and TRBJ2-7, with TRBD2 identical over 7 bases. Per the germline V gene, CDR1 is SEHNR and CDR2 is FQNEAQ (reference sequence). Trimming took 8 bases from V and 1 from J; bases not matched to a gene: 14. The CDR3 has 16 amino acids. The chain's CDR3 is CASRPWGGTESYEQYF. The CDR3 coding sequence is TGTGCCAGCCGACCGTGGGGGGGAACGGAATCCTACGAGCAGTACTTC.

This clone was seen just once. CDR3 nucleotide sequence: TGTGCCAGCAGCCCGGGACTAGCGGGAGGGGGACAGTTCTTC. It yields the protein CASSPGLAGGGQFF. The chain has TRBV7-3 and TRBJ2-1; 16 bases are shared with TRBD2. Trimming took 5 bases from V and 13 from J; bases not matched to a gene: 5. The CDR3 consists of 14 residues. The germline V gene encodes CDR1 SGHTA and CDR2 FQGTGA.

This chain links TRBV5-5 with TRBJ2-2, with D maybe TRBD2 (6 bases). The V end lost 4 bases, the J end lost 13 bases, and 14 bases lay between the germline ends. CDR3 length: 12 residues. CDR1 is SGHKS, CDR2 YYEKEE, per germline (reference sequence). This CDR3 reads CASSPGLPWLFF. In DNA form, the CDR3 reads TGTGCCAGCAGCCCCGGACTACCGTGGCTGTTTTTT.

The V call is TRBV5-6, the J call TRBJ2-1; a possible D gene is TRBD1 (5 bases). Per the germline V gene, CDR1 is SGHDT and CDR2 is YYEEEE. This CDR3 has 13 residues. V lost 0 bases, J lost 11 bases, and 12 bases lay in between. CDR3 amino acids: CASSLVQGRKQFF. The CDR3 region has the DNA TGTGCCAGCAGCTTGGTCCAGGGAAGAAAGCAGTTCTTC. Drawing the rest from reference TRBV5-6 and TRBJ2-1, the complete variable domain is DAGVTQSPTHLIKTRGQQVTLRCSPKSGHDTVSWYQQALGQGPQFIFQYYEEEERQRGNFPDRFSGHQFPNYSSELNVNALLLGDSALYLCASSLVQGRKQFFGPGTRLTVL.

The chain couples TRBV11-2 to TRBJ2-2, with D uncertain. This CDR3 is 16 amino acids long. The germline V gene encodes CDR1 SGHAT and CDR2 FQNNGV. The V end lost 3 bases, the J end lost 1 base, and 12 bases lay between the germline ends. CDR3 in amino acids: CASSFNRWLNTGELFF. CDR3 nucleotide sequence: TGTGCCAGCAGCTTTAACCGTTGGCTGAACACCGGGGAGCTGTTTTTT.

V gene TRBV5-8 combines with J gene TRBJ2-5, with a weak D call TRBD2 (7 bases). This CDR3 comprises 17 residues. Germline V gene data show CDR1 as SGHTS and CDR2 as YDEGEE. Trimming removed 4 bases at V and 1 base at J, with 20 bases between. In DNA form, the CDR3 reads TGTGCCAGCAGCCCGCAGACTAGCTGGGGGCCCCAAGAGACCCAGTACTTC. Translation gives CASSPQTSWGPQETQYF.

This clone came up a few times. This CDR3 reads CASRGGTTYEQYF. In DNA form, the CDR3 reads TGTGCCAGCAGAGGCGGCACAACCTACGAGCAGTACTTC. This chain connects TRBV6-1 to TRBJ2-7; no reliable D call. The CDR3 is made up of 13 amino acids. CDR1 MNHNS and CDR2 SASEGT come from the germline V gene. The V end was cut by 6 bases, the J end by 2 bases, with 11 bases between.

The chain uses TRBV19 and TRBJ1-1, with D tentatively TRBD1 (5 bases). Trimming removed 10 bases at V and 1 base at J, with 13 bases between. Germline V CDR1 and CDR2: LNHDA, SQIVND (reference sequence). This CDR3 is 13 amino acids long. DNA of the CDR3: TGTGCCACTCGAACAGGATCGAACACTGAAGCTTTCTTT. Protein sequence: CATRTGSNTEAFF.